These T cell receptor beta chains were read from a single sample in a study of beta chain features in type 1 diabetes. Profiled with immunoSEQ multiplex PCR; TCRdb holds only in-frame clones, not every one. The sample consists of about 410,000 clones, around 14% of them appearing once. The sample taken for sequencing was naive CD4+ T cells from blood. These receptor sequences come from a man in his thirties or forties in good health. Both conserved end residues are part of each CDR3. The order of the fields is V gene, J gene, clone size, D gene, CDR3 protein, CDR3 DNA. A D gene is named only where the DNA matches it firmly. Not every row has a clone size; where given, it reads once, few, many or a size class.

>TRBV20-1|TRBJ2-7|few|.
CSADRGYEQYF
TGCAGCGCGGACAGAGGATACGAGCAGTACTTC
>TRBV4-3|TRBJ2-3|.|.
CASSHLLPGADTDTQYF
TGCGCCAGCAGCCATCTCCTTCCCGGGGCCGACACAGATACGCAGTATTTT
>TRBV11-2|TRBJ2-3|few|TRBD1
CASRHIPGQGSTDTQYF
TGTGCCAGCAGACACATCCCGGGACAGGGATCCACAGATACGCAGTATTTT
>TRBV27|TRBJ2-3|.|.
CASSPSVSADTQYF
TGTGCCAGCAGTCCGTCGGTTTCGGCAGATACGCAGTATTTT
>TRBV5-6|TRBJ2-5|.|.
CASSWGPLVVTWETQYF
TGTGCCAGCAGCTGGGGGCCGTTGGTGGTTACCTGGGAGACCCAGTACTTC
>TRBV9|TRBJ1-6|few|.
CASSVAVYNSPLHF
TGTGCCAGCAGCGTAGCGGTTTATAATTCACCCCTCCACTTT
>TRBV29-1|TRBJ2-1|few|TRBD2
CSVLAGGFYNEQFF
TGCAGCGTTCTAGCGGGAGGATTTTACAATGAGCAGTTCTTC
>TRBV7-2|TRBJ1-2|few|.
CASSPPGRPYGYTF
TGTGCCAGCAGCCCCCCTGGACGGCCCTATGGCTACACCTTC
>TRBV18|TRBJ2-7|.|TRBD1
CASSLGQGASYEQYF
TGTGCCAGCTCACTGGGACAGGGGGCCTCCTACGAGCAGTACTTC
>TRBV15|TRBJ1-1|.|TRBD1
CATSRGQGDTEAFF
TGTGCCACCAGCAGAGGACAGGGAGACACTGAAGCTTTCTTT
>TRBV7-9|TRBJ2-2|.|.
CASSAKEAGELFF
TGTGCCAGCAGCGCCAAGGAGGCCGGGGAGCTGTTTTTT
>TRBV25-1|TRBJ2-1|few|.
CASSEFRAGPYNEQFF
TGTGCCAGCAGTGAGTTCCGAGCGGGTCCGTACAATGAGCAGTTCTTC
>TRBV7-2|TRBJ2-5|.|.
CASSFKRQETQYF
TGTGCCAGCAGCTTTAAGCGACAAGAGACCCAGTACTTC
>TRBV10-3|TRBJ2-1|few|TRBD1
CATGTGAIDEQFF
TGTGCCACCGGGACAGGGGCTATCGATGAGCAGTTCTTC
>TRBV9|TRBJ1-2|.|.
CASSVDPGASYGYTF
TGTGCCAGCAGCGTTGATCCGGGGGCAAGCTATGGCTACACCTTC
>TRBV2|TRBJ2-1|few|.
CASSPNRRNLPGNEQFF
TGTGCCAGCAGCCCAAACCGACGGAATCTGCCGGGAAATGAGCAGTTCTTC
>TRBV4-2|TRBJ2-2|.|.
CASSYTGELFF
TGTGCCAGCAGTTACACCGGGGAGCTGTTTTTT
>TRBV5-6|TRBJ2-1|few|TRBD2
CASSTPGLAGGPNEQFF
TGTGCCAGCAGCACCCCGGGACTAGCGGGGGGGCCCAATGAGCAGTTCTTC
>TRBV4-3|TRBJ2-1|.|TRBD2
CASSQAGGFSYNEQFF
TGCGCCAGCAGCCAAGCGGGGGGGTTTTCCTACAATGAGCAGTTCTTC
>TRBV7-2|TRBJ2-3|.|TRBD2
CASSLRGDTDTQYF
TGTGCCAGCAGCTTACGGGGGGACACAGATACGCAGTATTTT
>TRBV5-1|TRBJ2-1|few|.
CASSPTMNEQFF
TGCGCCAGCAGCCCGACCATGAATGAGCAGTTCTTC
>TRBV11-1|TRBJ2-1|.|.
CASSLEVVNEQFF
TGTGCCAGCAGCTTAGAAGTGGTGAATGAGCAGTTCTTC
>TRBV7-3|TRBJ2-1|.|.
CASSLKVGGVPVNEQFF
TGTGCCAGCAGCTTAAAAGTGGGGGGAGTTCCGGTTAATGAGCAGTTCTTC
>TRBV7-8|TRBJ2-3|.|TRBD1
CASSQRDRSTDTQYF
TGTGCCAGCAGCCAACGGGACAGGAGCACAGATACGCAGTATTTT
>TRBV5-4|TRBJ1-1|.|.
CASSLAWGPETEAFF
TGTGCCAGCAGCTTGGCCTGGGGCCCTGAAACTGAAGCTTTCTTT
>TRBV19|TRBJ1-5|.|.
CASSSQDNQPQHF
TGTGCCAGTAGTTCACAGGATAATCAGCCCCAGCATTTT
>TRBV7-9|TRBJ2-5|few|.
CASSLGLGTETQYF
TGTGCCAGCAGCTTAGGTCTGGGAACTGAGACCCAGTACTTC
>TRBV7-2|TRBJ1-5|.|.
CASSSGWGAQPQHF
TGTGCCAGCAGCTCTGGGTGGGGCGCGCAGCCCCAGCATTTT
>TRBV9|TRBJ1-6|few|.
CASSVTWTDNSPLHF
TGTGCCAGCAGCGTTACCTGGACAGACAATTCACCCCTCCACTTT